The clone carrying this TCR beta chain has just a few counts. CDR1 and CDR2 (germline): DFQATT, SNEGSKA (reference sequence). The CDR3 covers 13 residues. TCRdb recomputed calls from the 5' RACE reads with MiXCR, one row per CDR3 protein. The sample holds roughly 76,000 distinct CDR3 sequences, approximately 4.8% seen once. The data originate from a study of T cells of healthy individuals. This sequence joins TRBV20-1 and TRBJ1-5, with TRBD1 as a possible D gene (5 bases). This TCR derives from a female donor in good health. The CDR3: CSAGQVKDQPQHF. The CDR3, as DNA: TGCAGCGCGGGGCAGGTTAAGGATCAGCCCCAGCATTTT.